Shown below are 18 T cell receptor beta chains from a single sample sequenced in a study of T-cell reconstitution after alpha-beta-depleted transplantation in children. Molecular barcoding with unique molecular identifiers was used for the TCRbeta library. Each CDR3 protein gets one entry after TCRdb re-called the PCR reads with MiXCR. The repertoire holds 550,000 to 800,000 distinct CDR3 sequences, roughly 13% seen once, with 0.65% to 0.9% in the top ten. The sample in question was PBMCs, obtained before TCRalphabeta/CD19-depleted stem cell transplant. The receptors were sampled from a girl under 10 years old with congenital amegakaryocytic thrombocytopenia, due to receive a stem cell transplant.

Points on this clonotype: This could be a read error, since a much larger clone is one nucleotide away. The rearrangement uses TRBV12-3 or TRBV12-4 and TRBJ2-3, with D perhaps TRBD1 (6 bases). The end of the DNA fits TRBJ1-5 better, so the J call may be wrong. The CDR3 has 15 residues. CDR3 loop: CASSLGGTRTDTQHF. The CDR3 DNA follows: TGTGCCAGCAGTTTAGGCGGGACTCGGACAGATACGCAGCATTTT.

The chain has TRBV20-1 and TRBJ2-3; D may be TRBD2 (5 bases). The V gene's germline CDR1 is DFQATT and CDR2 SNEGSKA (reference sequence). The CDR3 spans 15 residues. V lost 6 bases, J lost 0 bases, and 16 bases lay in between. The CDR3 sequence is CSATAGGSSTDTQYF. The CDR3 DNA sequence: TGCAGTGCCACCGCAGGAGGATCTAGCACAGATACGCAGTATTTT.

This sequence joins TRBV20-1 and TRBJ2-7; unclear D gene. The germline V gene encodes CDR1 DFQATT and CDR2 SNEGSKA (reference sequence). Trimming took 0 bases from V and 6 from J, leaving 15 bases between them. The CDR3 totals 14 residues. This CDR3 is CSARDLRTIGEQYF. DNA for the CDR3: TGCAGTGCTAGAGACTTGAGGACGATAGGCGAGCAGTACTTC.

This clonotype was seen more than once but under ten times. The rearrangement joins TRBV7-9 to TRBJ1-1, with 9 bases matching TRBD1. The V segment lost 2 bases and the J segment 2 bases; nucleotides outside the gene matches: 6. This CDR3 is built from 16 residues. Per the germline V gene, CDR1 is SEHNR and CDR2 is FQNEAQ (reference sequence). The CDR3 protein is CASSLMDRGENTEAFF. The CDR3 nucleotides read TGTGCCAGCAGCTTAATGGACAGGGGAGAAAACACTGAAGCTTTCTTT.

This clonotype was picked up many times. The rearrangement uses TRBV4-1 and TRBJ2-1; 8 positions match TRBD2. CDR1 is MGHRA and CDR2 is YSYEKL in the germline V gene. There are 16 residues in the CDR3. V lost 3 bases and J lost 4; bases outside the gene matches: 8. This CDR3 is CASSQIPSGGYNEQFF. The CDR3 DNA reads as TGCGCCAGCAGCCAGATTCCCAGCGGGGGTTACAATGAGCAGTTCTTC.

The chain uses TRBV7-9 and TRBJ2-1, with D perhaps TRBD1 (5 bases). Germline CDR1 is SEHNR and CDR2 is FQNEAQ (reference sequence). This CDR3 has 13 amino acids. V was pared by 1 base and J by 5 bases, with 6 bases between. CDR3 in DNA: TGTGCCAGCAGCTTAGGCAGGGACAATGAGCAGTTCTTC. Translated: CASSLGRDNEQFF.

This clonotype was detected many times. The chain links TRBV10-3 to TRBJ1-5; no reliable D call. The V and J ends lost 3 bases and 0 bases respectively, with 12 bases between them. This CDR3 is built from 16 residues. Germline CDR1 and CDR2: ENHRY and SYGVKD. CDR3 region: CAISEGGPNSNQPQHF. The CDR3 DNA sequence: TGTGCCATCAGTGAAGGCGGGCCCAATAGCAATCAGCCCCAGCATTTT.

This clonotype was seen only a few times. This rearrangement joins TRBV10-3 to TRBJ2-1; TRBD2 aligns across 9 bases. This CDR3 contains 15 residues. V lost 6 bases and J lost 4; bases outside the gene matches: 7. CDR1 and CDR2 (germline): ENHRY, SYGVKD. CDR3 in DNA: TGTGCCATCAGAGCGGGAGGTTCATTTTACAATGAGCAGTTCTTC. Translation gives CAIRAGGSFYNEQFF.

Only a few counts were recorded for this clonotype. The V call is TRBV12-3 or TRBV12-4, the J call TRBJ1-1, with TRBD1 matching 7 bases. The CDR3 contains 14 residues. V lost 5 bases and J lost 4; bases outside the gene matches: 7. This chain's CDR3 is CASSPEGTATEAFF. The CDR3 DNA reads TGTGCCAGCAGTCCGGAAGGGACAGCCACTGAAGCTTTCTTT.

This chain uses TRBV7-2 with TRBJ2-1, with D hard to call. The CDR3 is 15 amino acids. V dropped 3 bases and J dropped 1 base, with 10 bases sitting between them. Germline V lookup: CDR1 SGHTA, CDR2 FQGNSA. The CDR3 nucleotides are TGTGCCAGCAGCTTCCAGCATCGATCCTACAATGAGCAGTTCTTC. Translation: CASSFQHRSYNEQFF. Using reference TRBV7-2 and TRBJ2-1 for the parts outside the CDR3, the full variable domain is GAGVSQSPSNKVTEKGKDVELRCDPISGHTALYWYRQSLGQGLEFLIYFQGNSAPDKSGLPSDRFSAERTGGSVSTLTIQRTQQEDSAVYLCASSFQHRSYNEQFFGPGTRLTVL.

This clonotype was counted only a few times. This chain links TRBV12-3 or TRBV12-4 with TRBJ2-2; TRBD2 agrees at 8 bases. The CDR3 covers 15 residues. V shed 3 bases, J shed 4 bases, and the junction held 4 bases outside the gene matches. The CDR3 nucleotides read TGTGCCAGCAGTTTTCGGGAGGGCGGCACCGGGGAGCTGTTTTTT. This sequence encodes CASSFREGGTGELFF.

CDR3 sequence (DNA): TGCAGTGTAGGCCAGGGAGTCTACGAGCAGTACTTC. Residues: CSVGQGVYEQYF. The genes are TRBV20-1 and TRBJ2-7; either TRBD1 or TRBD2 may fit D (5 bases each). Trimming removed 7 bases from V and 3 bases from J, with 13 bases in between. Germline V gene sequence: CDR1 DFQATT, CDR2 SNEGSKA (reference sequence). CDR3 size: 12 residues.

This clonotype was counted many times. CDR3 bases: TGTGCCAGCAGCAACGGACAGGGGTCGGCCACCGGGGAGCTGTTTTTT. Its protein is CASSNGQGSATGELFF. The chain carries TRBV7-9 and TRBJ2-2; 9 nucleotides align to TRBD1. CDR3 length: 16 amino acids. J was trimmed by 4 bases and V by 5 bases; bases with no gene match: 8. CDR1 is SEHNR, CDR2 FQNEAQ, per germline (reference sequence).

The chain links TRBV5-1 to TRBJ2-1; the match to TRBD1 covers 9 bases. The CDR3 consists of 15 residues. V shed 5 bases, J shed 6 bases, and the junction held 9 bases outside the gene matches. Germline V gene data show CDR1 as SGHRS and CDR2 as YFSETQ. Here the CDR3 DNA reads TGCGCCAGCAGTATTGGGGACAGGGAGAGCAATGAGCAGTTCTTC. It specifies CASSIGDRESNEQFF.

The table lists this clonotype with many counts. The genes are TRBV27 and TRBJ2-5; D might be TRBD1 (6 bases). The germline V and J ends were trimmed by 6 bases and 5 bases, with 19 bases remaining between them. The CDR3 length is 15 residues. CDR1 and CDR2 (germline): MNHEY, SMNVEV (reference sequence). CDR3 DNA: TGTGCCAGCAGCACTTACAGGGAAGCAGGGGAGACCCAGTACTTC. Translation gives CASSTYREAGETQYF.

The CDR3 reads CASSPARGRNGYTF. The DNA for the CDR3 is TGTGCCAGCAGCCCAGCTCGGGGCCGAAATGGCTACACCTTC. This sequence joins TRBV12-3 or TRBV12-4 and TRBJ1-2, with a possible D match to TRBD1 (5 bases). The CDR3 consists of 14 residues. V was pared by 6 bases and J by 6 bases, with 17 bases between.

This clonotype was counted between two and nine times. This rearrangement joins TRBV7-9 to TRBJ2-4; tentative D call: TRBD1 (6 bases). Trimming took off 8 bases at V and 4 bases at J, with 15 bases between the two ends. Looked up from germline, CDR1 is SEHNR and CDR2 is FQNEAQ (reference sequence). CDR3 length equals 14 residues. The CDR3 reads CASAGVEWKNIQYF. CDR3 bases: TGTGCCAGCGCAGGGGTCGAGTGGAAAAACATTCAGTACTTC.

The CDR3 DNA reads as TGTGCCTGGAGTGTACCTTCGGGCGGGGAGCTGTTTTTT. It codes for CAWSVPSGGELFF. The chain has TRBV30 and TRBJ2-2, with no clear D. With 0 bases removed from V and 7 bases from J, the gap between germline ends came to 9 bases. Germline V gene data show CDR1 as GTSNPN and CDR2 as SVGIG (reference sequence). The length of the CDR3 is 13 residues.